This T cell receptor beta chain is drawn from a study of cytomegalovirus exposure and HLA in healthy donors. The V gene end was trimmed by 0 bases and the J gene end by 5 bases; junction bases not matched to a gene: 2. CDR1 is SGHNT and CDR2 is YYREEE in the germline V gene (reference sequence). This CDR3 contains 14 residues. Clones were sequenced by immunoSEQ multiplex PCR, and TCRdb holds only the in-frame ones, with some missing. This sample has 250,000 or so clones, with around 90% found just once. The sequencing input was PBMCs. This TCR was recovered from a woman under 30 in good health and CMV-seronegative. V gene TRBV5-4 combines with J gene TRBJ2-7; the match to TRBD1 covers 10 bases. Here the CDR3 reads CASSLGQGANEQYF. CDR3 sequence (DNA): TGTGCCAGCAGCTTGGGACAGGGGGCCAACGAGCAGTACTTC.